The clone carrying this TCR beta chain showed up just once. This entry comes from a study of blood T cell repertoires in COVID-19. Study at large: Samples came from the United States, Italy and Spain, spanning acute and convalescent COVID-19. PBMCs, B-cell-depleted T cells, or T cells were the source of the cDNA or gDNA that made up the material.

The CDR3 contains 15 residues. The junction had 9 bases not matched to a gene; V was cut back by 4 bases and J by 4 bases. In germline, CDR1 is SGHRS, CDR2 YFSETQ. As processed by the authors: Nucleated cell number was recorded as an estimate derived from reference gene primer amplification. Sequencing was performed with immunoSEQ multiplex PCR; in TCRdb, only in-frame clones are kept and a portion is missing. That table is the source of V, J and clone size, and D and trimming were worked out from the DNA. Found here are fewer than 150,000 clones, about 87% of them singletons; the top ten hold more than 3.5%.

The clonotype comes from a woman in her thirties or forties with acute or convalescent COVID-19. The V call is TRBV5-1, the J call TRBJ1-2; 8 bases are a match to TRBD1. The sequencing input was peripheral blood. The CDR3 loop reads CASSETTTGVYGYTF. DNA of the CDR3: TGCGCCAGCAGCGAGACTACGACAGGGGTCTATGGCTACACCTTC.